The 27 T cell receptor beta chains presented below share a single source sample, sequenced in a study of tumor-infiltrating lymphocytes in primary liver carcinoma. The source material, about 20-30 mg of unsorted bulk tissue, was used to co-extract RNA and DNA. Starting from roughly 540 ng of total RNA, TCR beta cDNA was produced with a primer in the constant region. Three-round nested multiplex PCR performed with slightly modified ARM-PCR produced the TCR beta libraries. Primers for the first two PCR rounds were TRBV1-TRBV30 forward primers and a C-beta reverse primer (about 11 cycles per round). TCRdb used MiXCR to reprocess the multiplex PCR reads, holding one entry per CDR3 protein. The sample comprises around 190,000 distinct CDR3 sequences, just under 85% of which are singletons, and over 15% rests with the top ten. Sequencing was performed on tumor tissue from primary liver carcinoma. The receptors originated from a man in his forties with primary liver carcinoma and hepatitis B virus infection.

This clonotype was counted a single time. At one of its ends the junction is not consistent with the germline gene, which may arise from a read error. The CDR3 sequence: CASSFSGPLDNELFF. The CDR3 DNA sequence: TGTGCTAGTAGCTTTAGCGGGCCACTCGACAATGAGCTGTTCTTC. The J gene is TRBJ2-1, the V gene TRBV11-2, with 7 bases identical to TRBD2. Germline V CDR1 and CDR2: SGHAT, FQNNGV. The CDR3 runs 15 residues.

This clonotype was counted ten times or more. This chain links TRBV13 with TRBJ2-3; TRBD1 agrees at 7 bases. Per germline, CDR1 PRHDT and CDR2 FYEKMQ (reference sequence). After removal of 2 bases from V and 5 bases from J, the junction contained 10 bases not matched to a gene. This CDR3 contains 16 residues. In DNA form, the CDR3 reads TGTGCCAGCAGCTTAAGACAGGGACGGACCAGAGATACGCAGTATTTT. As protein: CASSLRQGRTRDTQYF.

This clonotype is a singleton in its sample. The genes are TRBV29-1 and TRBJ2-5, with TRBD1 matching over 7 bases. Germline assignment: CDR1 SQVTM and CDR2 ANQGSEA. V trimming: 8 bases; J trimming: 5 bases; junction bases outside the gene matches: 11. This CDR3 contains 13 residues. The CDR3 loop is CSISSRGSETQYF. The CDR3, as DNA: TGCAGCATTTCATCCAGGGGGAGTGAGACCCAGTACTTC.

On this clonotype: Lacking the conserved final phenylalanine or tryptophan, this CDR3 likely reflects a read error. The rearrangement links TRBV6-6 to TRBJ2-7, with D perhaps TRBD1 or TRBD2 (5 bases each). This CDR3 is 14 amino acids long. Looked up from germline, CDR1 is MNHNY and CDR2 is SVGAGI (reference sequence). The CDR3 reads CACSYYGTSVEQYY. CDR3 in DNA: TGTGCCTGCAGTTACTACGGGACCTCAGTCGAGCAGTACTAC.

This clonotype showed up just a few times. V is TRBV2 and J is TRBJ1-2, with 8 bases identical to TRBD1. CDR3 length equals 15 residues. The germline CDR1 and CDR2 sequences are SNHLY and FYNNEI. Germline trimming cut 1 base from V and 4 bases from J; bases unmatched to any gene: 5. The CDR3 DNA follows: TGTGCCAGCAGTGAAGGGTCGGGACAGGTCTATGGCTACACCTTC. This gives the protein CASSEGSGQVYGYTF.

This clonotype was seen at least ten times. The chain has TRBV25-1 and TRBJ1-2; 8 bases are shared with TRBD1. The CDR3 is made up of 15 amino acids. The V segment lost 2 bases and the J segment 6 bases; nucleotides outside the gene matches: 8. The germline CDR1 and CDR2 sequences are MGHDK and SYGVNS. DNA of the CDR3: TGTGCCAGCAGTGAAAGGGACAGGCCTCTAAATGGCTACACCTTC. This encodes CASSERDRPLNGYTF.

The chain couples TRBV24-1 to TRBJ2-1; a weak D match, TRBD2 (6 bases). Per germline, CDR1 KGHDR and CDR2 SFDVKD. This CDR3 contains 12 residues. Between the trimmed V and J ends, which lost 3 bases and 11 bases, there was a span of 10 bases. The CDR3 bases are TGTGCCACCAGTGATCGGGGGAATAAGCAGTTCTTC. Translating it yields CATSDRGNKQFF.

As for this clonotype: One end of the junction varies from germline; a read error may be responsible. The V call is TRBV4-1, the J call TRBJ2-2, with D possibly being TRBD1 or TRBD2 (5 bases each). The CDR3 totals 14 residues. The germline gives CDR1 MGHRA, CDR2 YSYEKL. The CDR3 DNA is TGCGCCAGTACCAGGACGAGGAACACCAGGGAGCTGTTCTTT. The encoded protein is CASTRTRNTRELFF.

A note on this clonotype: The final CDR3 position lacks the conserved phenylalanine or tryptophan, pointing to a likely read error. The rearrangement links TRBV5-5 to TRBJ2-7; 8 bases line up with TRBD1. From germline, CDR1 is SGHKS and CDR2 YYEKEE (reference sequence). The CDR3 loop spans 16 amino acids. As DNA, the CDR3 is TGTGCCTGCAGCTTCTTCGGGACAGGCATAATCTACGAGCAGTACTTA. This encodes CACSFFGTGIIYEQYL.

Worth noting for this clonotype: Relative to the germline gene, one junction end is altered; a read error may explain this. V usage is TRBV5-4 and J usage is TRBJ2-1, with TRBD2 matching over 8 bases. CDR1 is SGHNT, CDR2 YYREEE, per germline (reference sequence). This CDR3 spans 14 amino acids. CDR3 loop: CACSPSGGHDEQFF. The CDR3 nucleotides read TGTGCCTGCAGTCCCTCGGGGGGGCATGATGAGCAGTTCTTC.

V usage is TRBV10-3 and J usage is TRBJ2-5, with D uncertain. This CDR3 spans 13 amino acids. Deletions cut 6 bases from V and 4 bases from J, with 12 bases between. Per the germline V gene, CDR1 is ENHRY and CDR2 is SYGVKD. The CDR3 is CAIRAYPRETQYF. CDR3 DNA: TGTGCCATCAGGGCATATCCGAGAGAGACCCAGTACTTC.

Concerning this clonotype itself: The conserved final phenylalanine or tryptophan is absent from the CDR3, which likely points to a read error. The rearrangement uses TRBV20-1 and TRBJ1-6; possibly TRBD1 for D (5 bases). Trimming removed 5 bases from V and 6 bases from J, with 11 bases in between. Per the germline V gene, CDR1 is DFQATT and CDR2 is SNEGSKA (reference sequence). The CDR3 extends over 13 amino acids. The CDR3 DNA sequence: TGCAGTGCTTGTGGGGGGGTTAATTCACCCCTCCACATT. As protein: CSACGGVNSPLHI.

In the case of this clonotype: The junction shows a germline mismatch at one end, possibly a read error. The V gene is TRBV11-2, the J gene TRBJ2-1; D remains unclear. Germline loops: CDR1 SGHAT, CDR2 FQNNGV. CDR3 length: 13 residues. DNA of the CDR3: TGTGACAGCAACACAGAATTATACAATGAGCAGTTCTTC. Translated, it gives CDSNTELYNEQFF. The full variable domain, with the rest looked up from reference TRBV11-2 and TRBJ2-1, is EAGVAQSPRYKIIEKRQSVAFWCNPISGHATLYWYQQILGQGPKLLIQFQNNGVVDDSQLPKDRFSAERLKGVDSTLKIQPAKLEDSAVYLCDSNTELYNEQFFGPGTRLTVL.

This chain joins TRBV7-8 and TRBJ2-2, with 8 bases fitting TRBD2. V lost 10 bases, J lost 8 bases, and 9 bases stayed unmatched. This CDR3 has 13 residues. Germline loops: CDR1 SGHVS, CDR2 FQNEAQ. CDR3 DNA: TGTGCCAACGACACTAGCGGCACAGGGGAGCTGTTTTTT. Translating it yields CANDTSGTGELFF.

Comment on this clonotype: One end of the junction is discordant with germline, which a read error may explain. The chain carries TRBV11-1 and TRBJ2-7; the D gene is possibly TRBD1 (5 bases). The CDR3 contains 12 residues. The germline CDR1 and CDR2 sequences are SGHAT and FQDESV (reference sequence). CDR3 sequence (DNA): TGTGCCAGCAGCCCAGACAGCTACGAATGGTATTTC. As protein: CASSPDSYEWYF.

The rearrangement links TRBV11-2 to TRBJ2-1, with D perhaps matching TRBD2 (5 bases). This CDR3 is 14 amino acids long. V was pared by 7 bases and J by 12 bases, with 22 bases between. CDR1 and CDR2 (germline): SGHAT, FQNNGV. The CDR3 loop is CASILSGFDNWQFF. The CDR3 region has the DNA TGTGCCAGCATCTTGTCGGGGTTCGACAATTGGCAGTTCTTC.

In regard to this clonotype: As the CDR3 is not closed by the conserved phenylalanine or tryptophan, this likely results from a read error. The chain uses TRBV11-2 and TRBJ2-3, with D possibly being TRBD1 (5 bases). CDR1 and CDR2 from the germline V gene are SGHAT and FQNNGV. There are 13 residues in the CDR3. CDR3 loop: CASSFPGPDMQYY. The CDR3 DNA reads TGTGCCAGCAGCTTCCCAGGGCCAGATATGCAGTATTAT.

The V gene is TRBV11-2, the J gene TRBJ2-1; TRBD2 matches at 12 bases. CDR3 length: 17 amino acids. V dropped 5 bases and J dropped 8; count of bases not matched to a gene: 13. In germline, CDR1 is SGHAT, CDR2 FQNNGV. CDR3: CASSRRLAGGPGDEQFF. The CDR3 bases are TGTGCCAGCAGCAGGAGGCTAGCGGGAGGGCCGGGGGATGAGCAGTTCTTC.

With regard to this clonotype: The junction departs from germline at one end; a sequencing error may be responsible. J is TRBJ1-4 and V is TRBV6-1; no firm D call. The CDR3 consists of 16 residues. Germline CDR1 is MNHNS and CDR2 is SASEGT. The DNA of the CDR3 is TGTGCCAGCAGTTCGACAATTACGGCCGTTGAGGAAAAACTGTTATTT. It yields the protein CASSSTITAVEEKLLF.

With regard to this clonotype: This may stem from a read error, because a much larger clone lies one nucleotide away. The chain recombines TRBV5-1 with TRBJ1-1, with D hard to call. This CDR3 is built from 14 residues. Germline assignment: CDR1 SGHRS and CDR2 YFSETQ. Written as DNA, the CDR3 is TGCGCCAGCAGCTTTGGAGTTTCCAGGACTGAAACTTTCTTT. Its translation: CASSFGVSRTETFF.

As to this clonotype: It may be a read error: a sequence one base away is much more abundant. This chain uses TRBV28 with TRBJ1-2; D unclear. With 6 bases removed from V and 4 bases from J, the gap between germline ends came to 15 bases. CDR1 is MDHEN, CDR2 SYDVKM, per germline. The CDR3 covers 14 residues. This CDR3 is CASREGRLSYGYTF. CDR3 bases: TGTGCCAGCAGAGAGGGAAGGCTCTCCTATGGCTACACCTTC.

A word on this clonotype: The junction does not match germline at one end; this may be a read error. The rearrangement links TRBV10-3 to TRBJ1-6, with unresolved D. Germline CDR1 ENHRY, CDR2 SYGVKD. This CDR3 spans 18 amino acids. The CDR3 DNA reads TGTGCCATCAGTGGGGCGAGCGGTGGTGCGTCTAATAATTCAACCCTCCACTTT. It yields the protein CAISGASGGASNNSTLHF.

Points on this clonotype: This CDR3 fails to terminate in the conserved phenylalanine or tryptophan, so it likely reflects a read error. This chain links TRBV30 with TRBJ2-1, with 7 bases matching TRBD2. CDR1 and CDR2 from the germline V gene are GTSNPN and SVGIG (reference sequence). The CDR3 loop spans 13 amino acids. CDR3 nucleotides: TGTGACTGGAGGCCCAGCGGGAACAATGAGCAGTTCGTC. It translates to CDWRPSGNNEQFV.

The CDR3 nucleotides read TGTGCCATCAGTGAGATGTCGGGATGGAATACCGGGGAGCTGTTTTTT. It yields the protein CAISEMSGWNTGELFF. The V gene is TRBV10-3, the J gene TRBJ2-2, with D tentatively TRBD2 (5 bases). The CDR3 contains 16 residues. V lost 2 bases and J 5 bases, leaving 15 bases between the germline ends. Germline V gene data show CDR1 as ENHRY and CDR2 as SYGVKD.

The V gene is TRBV11-1, the J gene TRBJ2-1; possibly TRBD2 for D (5 bases). The CDR3 sequence is 13 residues long. Germline CDR1 reads SGHAT; CDR2 reads FQDESV (reference sequence). V was clipped by 6 bases and J by 12 bases, with 18 bases between them. For the CDR3, the DNA is TGTGCCAGCAGATTATCGCTCGGAGGCCGGCAGTTCTTC. It specifies CASRLSLGGRQFF.

The chain combines TRBV4-3 with TRBJ2-1, with a tentative D call TRBD2 (5 bases). Trimming took off 0 bases at V and 8 bases at J, with 20 bases between the two ends. Germline V lookup: CDR1 LGHNA, CDR2 YSLEER. CDR3 length: 17 amino acids. CDR3 DNA: TGCGCCAGCAGCCAAGAAAGGTCTAACGGGATCCTATATGAGCAGTTCTTC. It translates to CASSQERSNGILYEQFF.

This clonotype appeared once. Given the absence of the conserved phenylalanine or tryptophan at the CDR3 end, a read error is likely. J is TRBJ1-6 and V is TRBV4-3, with D possibly being TRBD1 (5 bases). CDR3 length: 17 residues. The germline V gene has CDR1 LGHNA and CDR2 YSLEER. CDR3 protein: CASNQDPRTGYNSPLHI. In DNA form, the CDR3 reads TGCGCCAGCAACCAAGATCCTCGAACAGGCTATAATTCACCCCTCCACATT.